This entry describes one TCR beta chain. This sample was included in a study of human T cells and chemical hapten exposure. CDR1 is DFQATT and CDR2 is SNEGSKA in the germline V gene (reference sequence). Losses at the gene ends were 6 bases for V and 13 bases for J; bases not matched to a gene: 8. This CDR3 has 10 amino acids. TCRdb used MiXCR to reprocess the RACE reads, holding one entry per CDR3 protein. Here the sample spans 210,000 or so distinct CDR3 sequences, around a quarter being singletons. The time point here: patch test 3, about 24 weeks after DPC sensitization. Indicated treatment: therapeutic diphenylcyclopropenone sensitization with weekly scalp DPC. Unfractionated whole blood was the source of the extracted total RNA.

The chain combines TRBV20-1 with TRBJ2-5; 7 bases are a match to TRBD1. The starting material was whole blood, obtained in connection with sensitization to the hapten diphenylcyclopropenone (DPC). The source is a woman aged 40 to 55 with alopecia areata. Some clones in this sample may be carry-over from other donors' samples. The DNA of the CDR3 is TGCAGTGCCAACCGGGACAGACCGTACTTC. Translating gives CSANRDRPYF.